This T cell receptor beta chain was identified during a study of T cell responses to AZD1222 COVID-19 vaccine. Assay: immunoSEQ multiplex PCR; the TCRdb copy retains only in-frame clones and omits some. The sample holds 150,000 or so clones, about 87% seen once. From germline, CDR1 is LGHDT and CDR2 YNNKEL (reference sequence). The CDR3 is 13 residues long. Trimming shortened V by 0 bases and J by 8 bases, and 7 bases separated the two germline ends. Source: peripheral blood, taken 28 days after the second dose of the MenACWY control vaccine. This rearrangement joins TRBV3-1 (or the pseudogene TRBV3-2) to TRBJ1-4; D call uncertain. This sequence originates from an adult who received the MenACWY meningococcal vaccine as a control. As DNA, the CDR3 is TGTGCCAGCAGCCAAGATGGTGGGGAAAAACTGTTTTTT. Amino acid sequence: CASSQDGGEKLFF.